This TCR beta chain was retrieved from a study of CD8 T cells in Susac syndrome. Study findings and constraints: It was acknowledged in the study that the number of individuals who were included in its TCR sequencing and HLA analysis was relatively small.

Notes on this clonotype: The antigen is not known.

The multiple sclerosis controls comprised treatment-naive patients whose relapsing-remitting disease was stable or active. While CD8+ and CD4+ T cells were isolated negatively, TEMRA cells were enriched by FACS. Trimming took 2 bases from V and 2 from J, leaving 12 bases between them. CDR1 and CDR2 (germline): SEHNR, FQNEAQ (reference sequence). The CDR3 runs 15 residues. Reverse transcription of about 0.45 to 1 ug RNA used random hexamers. Amplification of TCR beta CDR3 spanned 54 Vbeta and 13 Jbeta via immunoSEQ multiplex PCR. MiXCR, applied by TCRdb to the immunoSEQ multiplex PCR reads, yields one record per CDR3 protein. Altogether approximately 71,000 distinct CDR3 sequences are present, roughly 95% being singletons, with the ten largest covering 0.095% to 0.13%.

This TCR came from a human donor with multiple sclerosis. The chain combines TRBV7-9 with TRBJ2-5; D is unclear. The material sequenced was CD4+ T cells from PBMCs. The CDR3 DNA follows: TGTGCCAGCAGCTTATCCAGGCTCGGGCAAGAGACCCAGTACTTC. As protein: CASSLSRLGQETQYF.